Each of the 10 T cell receptor beta chains below was sequenced from the same sample in a study of shared clonotypes between healthy human individuals. Profiled with immunoSEQ multiplex PCR; TCRdb holds only in-frame clones, not every one. The sample lists about 2.4 million clones, approximately 94% occurring once. Source material: naive CD4+ T cells sorted from blood. The subset: CD45RA+ positively selected. These receptors were obtained from a man aged 18 to 35 in good health.

Comment on this clone: Distinct nucleotide sequences in the sample also encode this CDR3. V usage is TRBV5-1 and J usage is TRBJ2-5; D uncertain. The CDR3 covers 13 residues. Trimming stripped 0 bases from V and 5 bases from J, with 8 bases between. CDR1 SGHRS and CDR2 YFSETQ come from the germline V gene. The CDR3 DNA follows: TGCGCCAGCAGCTTGGGGGTCCGGGAGACCCAGTACTTC. Translated, it gives CASSLGVRETQYF.

This chain uses TRBV30 with TRBJ2-5, with TRBD2 matching 8 bases. The DNA matches TRBJ2-7 better at its end, which makes the J call doubtful. Germline CDR1 is GTSNPN and CDR2 is SVGIG (reference sequence). The CDR3 is 13 amino acids. The CDR3 DNA reads TGTGCCTGGACTAGCGGGTACTCCTACGAGCAGTACTTC. This translates into CAWTSGYSYEQYF.

V is TRBV28 and J is TRBJ2-7; 8 bases match TRBD1. Germline assignment: CDR1 MDHEN and CDR2 SYDVKM. There are 15 residues in the CDR3. J was trimmed by 2 bases and V by 6 bases; bases with no gene match: 9. This chain's CDR3 is CASSSPGGPTYEQYF. CDR3 DNA sequence: TGTGCCAGCAGCAGTCCAGGGGGCCCTACCTACGAGCAGTACTTC. The variable domain in full, with the rest retrieved from reference TRBV28 and TRBJ2-7, is DVKVTQSSRYLVKRTGEKVFLECVQDMDHENMFWYRQDPGLGLRLIYFSYDVKMKEKGDIPEGYSVSREKKERFSLILESASTNQTSMYLCASSSPGGPTYEQYFGPGTRLTVT.

The chain employs TRBV4-1 and TRBJ2-4; no reliable D call. The CDR3 spans 19 residues. The V gene's germline CDR1 is MGHRA and CDR2 YSYEKL. Deletions cut 3 bases from V and 1 base from J, with 22 bases between. CDR3 protein: CASSQGKTVPLDAKNIQYF. As DNA, the CDR3 is TGCGCCAGCAGCCAGGGGAAAACAGTTCCACTGGACGCCAAAAACATTCAGTACTTC.

The rearrangement joins TRBV7-9 to TRBJ2-7; D call uncertain. This CDR3 region has 13 residues. Germline-derived CDR1 and CDR2 are SEHNR and FQNEAQ (reference sequence). V dropped 4 bases and J dropped 0 bases, with 7 bases sitting between them. The CDR3 DNA is TGTGCCAGCAGCTCGTCCCCCTCCTACGAGCAGTACTTC. Amino acids: CASSSSPSYEQYF.

A word on this clone: The sample carries other DNA sequences with the same CDR3. The chain combines TRBV10-3 with TRBJ2-7; D gene uncertain. In germline, CDR1 is ENHRY, CDR2 SYGVKD. V lost 2 bases to trimming and J lost 1 base, with 6 bases between them. This CDR3 region has 13 residues. Written as DNA, the CDR3 is TGTGCCATCAGTGAGGGCCAGTCCTACGAGCAGTACTTC. Protein: CAISEGQSYEQYF.

This clone was counted once. The chain carries TRBV5-6 and TRBJ1-1, with TRBD1 matching 9 bases. The CDR3 is made up of 17 amino acids. Germline CDR1 is SGHDT and CDR2 is YYEEEE. The trim removed 0 bases at V and 3 bases at J, leaving 9 bases unmatched. The CDR3, as DNA: TGTGCCAGCAGCTTGGTGTGGACAGGGGTTGGCGACACTGAAGCTTTCTTT. Its protein is CASSLVWTGVGDTEAFF.

The table lists this clone with a count of one. The chain has TRBV10-3 and TRBJ1-3; D remains unclear. The CDR3 runs to 16 residues. In germline, CDR1 is ENHRY, CDR2 SYGVKD. The ends were cut back, 2 bases at V and 0 bases at J, with 11 bases in the middle. The CDR3 DNA is TGTGCCATCAGTGAGCCAGACATTCGCTCTGGAAACACCATATATTTT. It codes for CAISEPDIRSGNTIYF.

The chain recombines TRBV7-2 with TRBJ2-3; 9 bases are a match to TRBD2. CDR1 and CDR2 (germline): SGHTA, FQGNSA. Germline trimming cut 2 bases from V and 3 bases from J; bases unmatched to any gene: 9. There are 17 residues in the CDR3. The CDR3 reads CASSLRWSGRMTDTQYF. CDR3 coding DNA: TGTGCCAGCAGCTTACGGTGGAGCGGGAGGATGACAGATACGCAGTATTTT. The full variable domain, its missing parts supplied by reference TRBV7-2 and TRBJ2-3, is GAGVSQSPSNKVTEKGKDVELRCDPISGHTALYWYRQSLGQGLEFLIYFQGNSAPDKSGLPSDRFSAERTGGSVSTLTIQRTQQEDSAVYLCASSLRWSGRMTDTQYFGPGTRLTVL.

This rearrangement joins TRBV5-1 to TRBJ2-6; no reliable D call. CDR3 length: 12 amino acids. CDR1 and CDR2 (germline): SGHRS, YFSETQ. The germline V and J ends were trimmed by 7 bases and 6 bases, with 8 bases remaining between them. The CDR3, as DNA: TGCGCCAGCTTCGCGGAGGCCAACGTCCTGACTTTC. Translated, it gives CASFAEANVLTF.